Following are 24 T cell receptor beta chains from one sample sequenced in a study of regulatory T cells in long-lasting Graves disease. Arm-PCR of CDR3 regions with iRepertoire HTBI primers generated TCR beta libraries. TCRdb reanalysed the multiplex PCR reads using MiXCR and keeps one entry per CDR3 protein. The sample has around 400,000 distinct CDR3 sequences, roughly 23% seen once. Time point noted: persistent/refractory GD, antithyroid drugs over 5 years with positive TRAb. RNA isolated from PBMCs was used to make the TCR library. This specimen was peripheral blood mononuclear cells (PBMCs), taken when the disease was refractory, from a patient treated with antithyroid drugs. The receptors originated from a female donor with Graves disease.

This clonotype occurred many times. The rearrangement joins TRBV12-3 or TRBV12-4 to TRBJ1-4, with D maybe TRBD1 (5 bases). The ends were cut back, 3 bases at V and 6 bases at J, with 11 bases in the middle. The CDR3 runs to 14 residues. In nucleotides, the CDR3 is TGTGCCAGCAGTTTCCGGAGGGGTGATGAAAAACTGTTTTTT. It codes for CASSFRRGDEKLFF.

This clonotype was seen repeatedly, ten times or more. The J gene is TRBJ1-2, the V gene TRBV15; no definite D call. The CDR3 sequence is 13 residues long. With 6 bases removed from V and 4 bases from J, the gap between germline ends came to 12 bases. CDR1 and CDR2 (germline): LNHNV, YYDKDF (reference sequence). CDR3 protein: CATSTDSVYGYTF. The CDR3 nucleotides read TGTGCCACCAGTACCGATAGTGTCTATGGCTACACCTTC. The entire variable domain, with the rest obtained from reference TRBV15 and TRBJ1-2, is as follows: DAMVIQNPRYQVTQFGKPVTLSCSQTLNHNVMYWYQQKSSQAPKLLFHYYDKDFNNEADTPDNFQSRRPNTSFCFLDIRSPGLGDTAMYLCATSTDSVYGYTFGSGTRLTVV.

By share of the sample, this clonotype is medium-sized. This chain connects TRBV2 to TRBJ1-1, with D possibly matching TRBD1 (5 bases). Germline loops: CDR1 SNHLY, CDR2 FYNNEI. This CDR3 contains 18 residues. Trimming removed 8 bases at V and 1 base at J, with 26 bases between. The CDR3 sequence is CASYTRWGVRKENTEAFF. The CDR3 DNA follows: TGTGCCAGCTACACCCGCTGGGGGGTAAGGAAGGAGAACACTGAAGCTTTCTTT.

This clonotype was counted only a few times. Here the CDR3 reads CASSLNRGSYEQYF. The CDR3 coding sequence is TGTGCCAGCAGCTTAAATCGGGGATCCTACGAGCAGTACTTC. V and J are TRBV7-3 and TRBJ2-7; D possibly corresponds to TRBD2 (5 bases). The CDR3 totals 14 residues. Germline CDR1 and CDR2: SGHTA and FQGTGA. Trimming shortened V by 1 base and J by 1 base, and 8 bases separated the two germline ends.

Points on this clonotype: One junction end does not reproduce the germline sequence, and a read error may be involved. V and J are TRBV10-3 and TRBJ2-5; D not resolved. The CDR3 totals 11 residues. From germline, CDR1 is ENHRY and CDR2 SYGVKD. The DNA of the CDR3 is TGTGCCACCAGTGACGGCGGAGAACGGTACTTC. It specifies CATSDGGERYF.

CDR3 in amino acids: CATSDLLVGRTGNQPQHF. The CDR3 DNA is TGTGCCACCAGTGATTTGTTAGTCGGAAGGACGGGCAATCAGCCCCAGCATTTT. The V gene is TRBV24-1, the J gene TRBJ1-5; no reliable D call. V lost 0 bases and J lost 2, with 16 bases in between. The CDR3 totals 18 residues. CDR1 is KGHDR, CDR2 SFDVKD, per germline.

This clonotype was detected ten times or more. This sequence joins TRBV28 and TRBJ1-2; 9 bases match TRBD1. The CDR3 spans 14 residues. The V gene end was trimmed by 6 bases and the J gene end by 4 bases; junction bases not matched to a gene: 6. From germline, CDR1 is MDHEN and CDR2 SYDVKM. The CDR3 reads CASRTGGRGYGYTF. The DNA of the CDR3 is TGTGCCAGCAGAACAGGGGGCCGGGGCTATGGCTACACCTTC.

V and J are TRBV30 and TRBJ2-7; D possibly uses TRBD1 or TRBD2 (5 bases each). Per germline, CDR1 GTSNPN and CDR2 SVGIG (reference sequence). The V end was cut by 1 base, the J end by 5 bases, with 18 bases between. The CDR3 has 15 amino acids. This CDR3 is CAWSGFREQANEQYF. The CDR3 DNA sequence: TGTGCCTGGAGTGGATTCCGGGAACAGGCCAACGAGCAGTACTTC.

This clonotype has a count of ten or more. The chain couples TRBV6-1 to TRBJ2-7, with 8 bases identical to TRBD1. The CDR3 sequence is 15 residues long. V lost 2 bases, J lost 4 bases, and 7 bases stayed unmatched. Germline V CDR1 and CDR2: MNHNS, SASEGT. This chain's CDR3 is CASSELDRDIYEQYF. CDR3 DNA sequence: TGTGCCAGCAGTGAACTGGACAGGGACATATACGAGCAGTACTTC.

The V call is TRBV19, the J call TRBJ2-2; possible D gene TRBD2, 5 bases. Trimming removed 7 bases from V and 3 bases from J, with 15 bases in between. This CDR3 has 15 residues. In germline, CDR1 is LNHDA, CDR2 SQIVND (reference sequence). CDR3 residues: CASTAGRGHTGELFF. The CDR3 DNA reads as TGTGCCAGTACCGCCGGCCGGGGTCACACCGGGGAGCTGTTTTTT.

The rearrangement uses TRBV15 and TRBJ2-5; perhaps TRBD2 as D (5 bases). The germline CDR1 and CDR2 sequences are LNHNV and YYDKDF (reference sequence). The CDR3 consists of 13 residues. Trimming removed 5 bases at V and 5 bases at J, with 12 bases between. For the CDR3, the DNA is TGTGCCACCAGCGGCCCGGGCGGGGAGACCCAGTACTTC. Protein product: CATSGPGGETQYF.

This clonotype was detected ten times or more. The chain is built from TRBV10-3 and TRBJ2-2; D is ambiguous. This CDR3 is 12 amino acids long. CDR1 is ENHRY and CDR2 is SYGVKD in the germline V gene. V lost 2 bases and J lost 2, with 0 bases in between. CDR3 nucleotides: TGTGCCATCAGTGAGAACACCGGGGAGCTGTTTTTT. It translates to CAISENTGELFF.

In its sample, this clonotype was seen many times. This chain uses TRBV6-2 or TRBV6-3 with TRBJ2-2; D possibly corresponds to TRBD2 (5 bases). The germline gives CDR1 MNHEY, CDR2 SVGEGT. The CDR3 sequence is 15 residues long. Trimming pared 4 bases from V and 5 bases from J, leaving 14 bases between. This CDR3 reads CASSWERSLTGELFF. The CDR3 bases are TGTGCCAGCAGTTGGGAGCGGAGCCTAACCGGGGAGCTGTTTTTT.

This clonotype was found many times. The rearrangement links TRBV2 to TRBJ2-5; 8 bases fit TRBD1. Germline CDR1 SNHLY, CDR2 FYNNEI. The V gene end was trimmed by 4 bases and the J gene end by 4 bases; junction bases not matched to a gene: 11. This CDR3 is 16 amino acids long. The CDR3 DNA follows: TGTGCCAGCAGTGCTAATCAGGGGGCGCGTGGAGAGACCCAGTACTTC. It translates to CASSANQGARGETQYF.

The chain links TRBV25-1 to TRBJ2-3; TRBD2 matches 8 bases. The CDR3 consists of 16 residues. Germline values: CDR1 MGHDK, CDR2 SYGVNS. The junction had 5 bases not matched to a gene; V was cut back by 3 bases and J by 0 bases. DNA for the CDR3: TGTGCCAGCAGTGACCTTAGCGGGATGAGCACAGATACGCAGTATTTT. Translation gives CASSDLSGMSTDTQYF.

This CDR3 reads CASSRRQGAGEKLFF. The CDR3 DNA follows: TGCGCCAGCAGCCGTCGACAGGGGGCAGGTGAAAAACTGTTTTTT. The V and J genes are TRBV4-1 and TRBJ1-4, with 10 positions matching TRBD1. The germline V gene encodes CDR1 MGHRA and CDR2 YSYEKL. With 4 bases clipped from V and 7 bases from J, the junction kept 6 bases outside the gene matches. The CDR3 runs 15 residues.

This clonotype has ten or more counts. V usage is TRBV20-1 and J usage is TRBJ1-1; D is ambiguous. Trimming cost V 3 bases and J 1 base, with 12 bases left between them. Germline values: CDR1 DFQATT, CDR2 SNEGSKA (reference sequence). The CDR3 loop spans 14 amino acids. CDR3 loop: CSASPGAENTEAFF. The DNA of the CDR3 is TGCAGTGCTAGCCCAGGCGCGGAGAACACTGAAGCTTTCTTT.

Many counts were recorded for this clonotype. This chain joins TRBV2 and TRBJ1-1; maybe TRBD1 (6 bases). Trimming took off 3 bases at V and 7 bases at J, with 15 bases between the two ends. Germline V gene data show CDR1 as SNHLY and CDR2 as FYNNEI. This CDR3 contains 14 residues. CDR3 loop: CASSDLVTGIEAFF. The DNA of the CDR3 is TGTGCCAGCAGTGACCTTGTCACAGGGATTGAAGCTTTCTTT.

The V call is TRBV3-1, the J call TRBJ2-7; unclear D gene. The germline V and J ends were trimmed by 1 base and 5 bases, with 9 bases remaining between them. The V gene's germline CDR1 is LGHDT and CDR2 YNNKEL (reference sequence). The CDR3 contains 13 residues. The CDR3 is CASSQGGRDEQYF. CDR3 DNA: TGTGCCAGCAGCCAAGGCGGAAGGGACGAGCAGTACTTC.

This clonotype was seen more than once but under ten times. The rearrangement links TRBV5-6 to TRBJ1-1; 8 bases align to TRBD1. V lost 6 bases to trimming and J lost 4 bases; unmatched junction nucleotides: 11. The germline gives CDR1 SGHDT, CDR2 YYEEEE. There are 15 residues in the CDR3. CDR3 loop: CASTADRGLGTEAFF. The CDR3, as DNA: TGTGCCAGCACCGCAGACAGGGGCCTGGGCACTGAAGCTTTCTTT.

This clonotype was detected many times. The chain joins TRBV20-1 to TRBJ2-5; D gene unclear. Germline CDR1 DFQATT, CDR2 SNEGSKA (reference sequence). Trimming shortened V by 0 bases and J by 1 base, and 15 bases separated the two germline ends. The CDR3 is made up of 16 amino acids. The CDR3 sequence is CSARDLSDEIQETQYF. For the CDR3, the DNA is TGCAGTGCTAGAGATCTCTCAGATGAGATCCAAGAGACCCAGTACTTC.

There are a few counts of this clonotype. The junction shows a germline mismatch at one end, possibly a read error. V usage is TRBV7-2 and J usage is TRBJ1-1; D call uncertain. Germline V gives CDR1 SGHTA, CDR2 FQGNSA. This CDR3 has 13 amino acids. CDR3: CAGSPPRNTEAFF. DNA of the CDR3: TGTGCCGGCAGCCCACCACGGAACACTGAAGCTTTCTTT.

There are many counts of this clonotype. This CDR3 is CASSLANIKGMGQPQHF. In nucleotides, the CDR3 is TGTGCCAGCAGTTTAGCCAACATCAAGGGGATGGGGCAGCCCCAGCATTTT. The chain carries TRBV28 and TRBJ1-5, with D possibly matching TRBD1 (5 bases). CDR1 is MDHEN and CDR2 is SYDVKM in the germline V gene. The CDR3 totals 17 residues. Trimming removed 2 bases from V and 7 bases from J, with 21 bases in between.

Comments on this clonotype: A much larger clone lies one base from this, so it may be a read error. The V gene is TRBV20-1, the J gene TRBJ2-5; 9 bases are a match to TRBD2. The germline gives CDR1 DFQATT, CDR2 SNEGSKA (reference sequence). This CDR3 has 14 residues. Trimming removed 5 bases from V and 5 bases from J; junction bases left unmatched: 9. DNA for the CDR3: TGCAGTGCTTTTAGCGGGAGATGGATTGAGACCCAGTACTTC. It is translated as CSAFSGRWIETQYF.